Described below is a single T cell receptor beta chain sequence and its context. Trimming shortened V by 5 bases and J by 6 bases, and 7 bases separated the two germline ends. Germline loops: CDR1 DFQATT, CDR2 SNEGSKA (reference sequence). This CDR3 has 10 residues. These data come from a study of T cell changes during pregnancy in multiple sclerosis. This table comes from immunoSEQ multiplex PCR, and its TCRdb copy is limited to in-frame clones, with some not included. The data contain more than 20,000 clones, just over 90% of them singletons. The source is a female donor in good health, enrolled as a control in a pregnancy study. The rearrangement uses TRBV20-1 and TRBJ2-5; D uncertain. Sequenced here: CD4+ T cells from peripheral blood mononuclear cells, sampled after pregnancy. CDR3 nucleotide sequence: TGCAGTGCTGTTAAAAAGACCCAGTACTTC. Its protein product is CSAVKKTQYF.